This T cell receptor (beta chain) derives from a study of graft-versus-host responses after intestinal transplantation. Study context: Grafts were multivisceral, liver-intestinal, or isolated intestinal. Uniformly, recipients were administered anti-thymocyte globulin induction with subsequent tacrolimus and steroids for roughly three years.

With around 200,000 irradiated, violet-dye-labeled stimulator cells, around 200,000 CFSE-labeled responder cells were plated. CD4 and CD8 responders that proliferated in the reaction were FACS-sorted. Findings and limits, study-wide: Declines in HvG clones occurring early post-transplant were associated with peak circulating GvH clone levels.

Assay: immunoSEQ multiplex PCR; the TCRdb copy retains only in-frame clones and omits some. Among roughly 20,000 clones listed, roughly two fifths were seen once. The CDR3 has 15 amino acids. CDR1 and CDR2 (germline): MDHEN, SYDVKM. V gave up 4 bases and J gave up 5 bases; unmatched junction bases: 6. The sequence derives from a human patient who received an intestinal transplant. The J gene is TRBJ2-5, the V gene TRBV28; 11 bases are shared with TRBD1. This material consisted of alloreactive CD8+ T cells from a mixed lymphocyte reaction culture, taken before intestinal transplant. Subset specified: CFSE-low proliferating T cells sorted from roughly 6-day pre-transplant mixed lymphocyte reaction (GvH or HvG direction). CDR3 sequence (DNA): TGTGCCAGCAGTTCCGGGACAGGGGGGTATGAGACCCAGTACTTC. It specifies CASSSGTGGYETQYF.